A selection of T cell receptor beta chains follows, all from one sample in a study of blood T cell repertoires in COVID-19. Data came from immunoSEQ multiplex PCR; TCRdb stores just in-frame clones and leaves some out. Of some 160,000 clones listed, 80% to 90% are singletons. The sample comprised peripheral blood. These receptors all stem from a woman in her seventies with acute or convalescent COVID-19. The CDR3 runs from the conserved cysteine through the conserved F or W. D genes are given only for firm matches. The size of a clone is reported for some rows only, either as once, few or many, or as a class for expanded clones.

v_call	d_call	j_call	clone_size	cdr3_nt	cdr3_aa
TRBV5-1	TRBD1	TRBJ1-3	-	TGCGCCAGCAGCGCAGGACAGGGGGGAAACACCATATATTTT	CASSAGQGGNTIYF
TRBV28	TRBD1	TRBJ2-1	once	TGTGCCAGCAGTACAGGGGGGTCCTACAATGAGCAGTTCTTC	CASSTGGSYNEQFF
TRBV25-1	-	TRBJ1-1	-	TGTGCCAGCCTAGACCGGGACACTGAAGCTTTCTTT	CASLDRDTEAFF
TRBV7-3	TRBD2	TRBJ2-1	-	TGTGCCAGCAGCTTAAGCAGGACTAGTGTGGTGCAGTTCTTC	CASSLSRTSVVQFF
TRBV29-1	TRBD1	TRBJ2-7	-	TGCAGCGTTGGAGACAGGGGACCTTACGAGCAGTACTTC	CSVGDRGPYEQYF
TRBV2	TRBD2	TRBJ2-1	-	TGTGCCAGCAGGGGACTAGCGGGGGGGTTTTACAATGAGCAGTTCTTC	CASRGLAGGFYNEQFF
TRBV7-9	-	TRBJ1-4	once	TGTGCCAGCAGCTTAGCAGGGTCGGGAGAAAAACTGTTTTTT	CASSLAGSGEKLFF
TRBV6-6	TRBD2	TRBJ2-3	-	TGTGCCAGCAGTTACTCCGGAGCGGGGGGCACAGATACGCAGTATTTT	CASSYSGAGGTDTQYF
TRBV4-3	-	TRBJ1-4	-	TGCGCCAGCAGCCAAGTACAGCCCTATAATGAAAAACTGTTTTTT	CASSQVQPYNEKLFF
TRBV7-9	-	TRBJ2-2	few	TGTGCCAGCAGCCCGTCCACTAAAACAGGGGAGCTGTTTTTT	CASSPSTKTGELFF
TRBV12-3/TRBV12-4	-	TRBJ1-5	-	TGTGCCAGCAGCGACGGGGGGTATCAGCCCCAGCATTTT	CASSDGGYQPQHF
TRBV27	-	TRBJ1-3	-	TGTGCCAGCAAAGGACAGTCGACTGGAAACACCATATATTTT	CASKGQSTGNTIYF
TRBV12-5	TRBD1	TRBJ2-2	-	TGTGCTAGTGGTTCCCCCGGGACAGGGGAAAACACCGGGGAGCTGTTTTTT	CASGSPGTGENTGELFF
TRBV7-3	-	TRBJ1-1	-	TGTGCCAGCAGCGTAGCGGGTAACACTGAAGCTTTCTTT	CASSVAGNTEAFF
TRBV30	TRBD2	TRBJ2-1	-	TGTGCCTGGAGTACGGCGGGAGCCTACAATGAGCAGTTCTTC	CAWSTAGAYNEQFF
TRBV2	TRBD1	TRBJ1-2	-	TGTGCCAGCAGCACTAGGACAGGGGGCACCTTC	CASSTRTGGTF
TRBV30	TRBD1	TRBJ2-1	-	TGTGCCTGGAGTGGGCCGACAGGGAACCCCTACAATGAGCAGTTCTTC	CAWSGPTGNPYNEQFF
TRBV7-2	TRBD2	TRBJ2-3	few	TGTGCCAGCAGCACCCGGACTAGAAGTTATGCAGATACGCAGTATTTT	CASSTRTRSYADTQYF
TRBV18	-	TRBJ2-3	-	TGTGCCAGCTCAACCGGGGGTTCAGATACGCAGTATTTT	CASSTGGSDTQYF
TRBV20-1	-	TRBJ1-1	-	TGCAGTGCTAGTCAGGGGCCTAACACTGAAGCTTTCTTT	CSASQGPNTEAFF
TRBV5-8	TRBD1	TRBJ2-3	-	TGTGCCAGCAGCTCCACCGACAGGGCGCTCACAGATACGCAGTATTTT	CASSSTDRALTDTQYF
TRBV7-2	TRBD2	TRBJ2-7	-	TGTGCCAGCAGCTTGGGGACTAGCGGGACCGAGCAGTACTTC	CASSLGTSGTEQYF
TRBV5-4	-	TRBJ2-3	-	TGTGCCAGCACCCACGGGGATACGGATACGCAGTATTTT	CASTHGDTDTQYF
TRBV18	TRBD1	TRBJ1-4	-	TGTGCCAGCTCATGGGGACAGGGGGCAACTAATGAAAAACTGTTTTTT	CASSWGQGATNEKLFF
TRBV5-1	-	TRBJ2-5	-	TGCGCCAGCAGCTTGTGGGGGCCAGCCGGGGACCAAGAGACCCAGTACTTC	CASSLWGPAGDQETQYF
TRBV7-8	TRBD2	TRBJ2-7	-	TGTGCCAGCAGCTTAGTGGGGGGCGGGAGGGCCAGTGAGCAGTACTTC	CASSLVGGGRASEQYF
TRBV4-2	-	TRBJ2-7	-	TGTGCCAGCAGCCAAGACAGGACCTACGAGCAGTACTTC	CASSQDRTYEQYF
TRBV28	TRBD2	TRBJ2-2	-	TGTGCCAGCAGTTTATCGGCTAGCGGGAACACCGGGGAGCTGTTTTTT	CASSLSASGNTGELFF
TRBV19	-	TRBJ2-2	-	TGTGCCAGTAGGTTGAAACAGGGTTTAGTTTGGCCGAACGCACAACCTACCGGGGAGCTGTTTTTT	CASRLKQGLVWPNAQPTGELFF
TRBV25-1	TRBD1	TRBJ2-3	-	TGTGCCAGAGAGGACAGGGAAGTTGGAGATACGCAGTATTTT	CAREDREVGDTQYF
TRBV20-1	-	TRBJ1-1	-	TGCAGTGCTAGTGGGGGGGTGAAGGCTGAAGCTTTCTTT	CSASGGVKAEAFF
TRBV5-1	TRBD1	TRBJ1-3	once	TGCGCCAGCAGCTCCGGAGAGACAGGGTCTGGAAACACCATATATTTT	CASSSGETGSGNTIYF
TRBV4-1	-	TRBJ2-2	-	TGCGCCAGCAGCCAACGGGGGTTTGGGAACACCGGGGAGCTGTTTTTT	CASSQRGFGNTGELFF
TRBV4-2	-	TRBJ2-7	-	TGTGCCAGCAGCCAAGATTGGCAGGGCGCTTACGAGCAGTACTTC	CASSQDWQGAYEQYF
TRBV6-5	-	TRBJ1-3	-	TGTGCCACAAGGGGGGGCTCTGGAAACACCATATATTTT	CATRGGSGNTIYF
TRBV5-8	-	TRBJ2-1	-	TGTGCCAGCAGCTTCGGGTCAGGGATCCACAATGAGCAGTTCTTC	CASSFGSGIHNEQFF
TRBV30	TRBD1	TRBJ1-4	few	TGTGCCTGGGTACGGGACAGGACAAATGAAAAACTGTTTTTT	CAWVRDRTNEKLFF
TRBV9	TRBD1	TRBJ2-5	-	TGTGCCAGCAGTTTCAGAGGTTCAGGGGGCATGGAGACCCAGTACTTC	CASSFRGSGGMETQYF
TRBV12-5	TRBD1	TRBJ1-2	-	TGTGCTAGTGGGCCGGGACAGGGGTACTATGGCTACACCTTC	CASGPGQGYYGYTF
TRBV29-1	TRBD2	TRBJ2-1	-	TGCAGCGTGGAGTGGGCCCGACTAGCGGACAGCTCCTACAATGAGCAGTTCTTC	CSVEWARLADSSYNEQFF
TRBV4-1	-	TRBJ2-5	-	TGCGCCAGCAGCCAAGGGAGGTTCGTTGAGACCCAGTACTTC	CASSQGRFVETQYF